A single sample is the source of the 28 T cell receptor beta chains below, sequenced in a study of T cells in localized non-small cell lung cancer. Sequencing was performed with immunoSEQ multiplex PCR; in TCRdb, only in-frame clones are kept and a portion is missing. Of some 30,000 clones in the sample, around four fifths are singletons; the top ten hold less than 45%. The specimen comprised peripheral blood, sampled before any cancer treatment. The receptors originated from a male donor aged 60 or over with stage II squamous cell lung carcinoma.

There are a few counts of this clone. The chain carries TRBV4-2 and TRBJ1-1; unclear D gene. The CDR3 length is 15 residues. The V and J ends lost 1 base and 2 bases respectively, with 11 bases between them. Germline V CDR1 and CDR2: LGHNA, YNFKEQ. In nucleotides, the CDR3 is TGTGCCAGCAGCCAAGGAACAGCCCTAAACACTGAAGCTTTCTTT. This translates into CASSQGTALNTEAFF.

The chain combines TRBV10-3 with TRBJ2-1, with a weak D call TRBD2 (5 bases). This CDR3 spans 14 amino acids. V was pared by 3 bases and J by 6 bases, with 12 bases between. Per the germline V gene, CDR1 is ENHRY and CDR2 is SYGVKD. CDR3 region: CAISDNRGGNEQFF. In DNA, the CDR3 is TGTGCCATCAGTGACAACAGAGGAGGCAATGAGCAGTTCTTC.

The rearrangement links TRBV19 to TRBJ1-6; TRBD1 matches 10 bases. The V gene's germline CDR1 is LNHDA and CDR2 SQIVND (reference sequence). The CDR3 runs 14 residues. V trimming: 8 bases; J trimming: 9 bases; junction bases outside the gene matches: 7. The CDR3 nucleotides read TGTGCCAGTGGGGACAGGGGACTAAGTTCACCCCTCCACTTT. Translation gives CASGDRGLSSPLHF.

V gene TRBV6-1 combines with J gene TRBJ1-2; D is perhaps TRBD1 (5 bases). The CDR3 is made up of 13 amino acids. Germline CDR1 reads MNHNS; CDR2 reads SASEGT. V lost 4 bases and J lost 7, with 13 bases in between. CDR3 nucleotides: TGTGCCAGCAGTGCTGGGACGGACGGTGGCTACACCTTC. This codes for CASSAGTDGGYTF.

Only one count was recorded for this clone. The chain couples TRBV7-8 to TRBJ2-1; 10 bases are shared with TRBD2. This CDR3 spans 18 amino acids. V lost 0 bases to trimming and J lost 0 bases; unmatched junction nucleotides: 5. Germline V gene data show CDR1 as SGHVS and CDR2 as FQNEAQ. The CDR3 coding sequence is TGTGCCAGCAGCTTAGCGCTGGCTAGCGGGAGCTCCTACAATGAGCAGTTCTTC. It is translated as CASSLALASGSSYNEQFF.

The V gene is TRBV27, the J gene TRBJ2-3; 8 bases line up with TRBD2. The CDR3 totals 15 residues. CDR1 MNHEY and CDR2 SMNVEV come from the germline V gene (reference sequence). With V trimmed by 4 bases and J by 6 bases, 9 bases remained unmatched. As DNA, the CDR3 is TGTGCCAGCAGTTCGAGCGGGAGAGTCCAGGATACGCAGTATTTT. Its translation: CASSSSGRVQDTQYF.

The chain recombines TRBV27 with TRBJ1-5; TRBD1 agrees at 9 bases. After removal of 9 bases from V and 2 bases from J, the junction contained 5 bases not matched to a gene. The CDR3 loop spans 14 amino acids. The germline CDR1 and CDR2 sequences are MNHEY and SMNVEV (reference sequence). The CDR3 spells CARRTGEGNQPQHF. The DNA for the CDR3 is TGTGCCAGGCGGACAGGGGAAGGCAATCAGCCCCAGCATTTT.

The chain recombines TRBV29-1 with TRBJ2-1; D is possibly TRBD1 or TRBD2 (5 bases each). CDR1 and CDR2 from the germline V gene are SQVTM and ANQGSEA. Trimming took off 6 bases at V and 6 bases at J, with 12 bases between the two ends. This CDR3 is 12 amino acids long. CDR3 sequence (DNA): TGCAGCGTGGGGACGTTCAGCAATGAGCAGTTCTTC. It translates to CSVGTFSNEQFF.

This clone turned up a few times. The V gene is TRBV5-1, the J gene TRBJ1-1; 7 bases fit TRBD1. CDR3 length equals 15 residues. In germline, CDR1 is SGHRS, CDR2 YFSETQ. The V segment lost 0 bases and the J segment 7 bases; nucleotides outside the gene matches: 9. In DNA, the CDR3 is TGCGCCAGCAGCTTGGGCCTGACAGGGAAGGATGAAGCTTTCTTT. The encoded protein is CASSLGLTGKDEAFF.

This chain joins TRBV7-2 and TRBJ2-7; 10 nucleotides agree with TRBD1. Germline values: CDR1 SGHTA, CDR2 FQGNSA. The V and J ends lost 2 bases and 5 bases, in that order; junction bases with no gene match: 9. The CDR3 extends over 16 amino acids. CDR3 region: CASSLWRDRGPDEQYF. The CDR3 coding sequence is TGTGCCAGCAGCTTATGGAGAGACAGGGGGCCTGACGAGCAGTACTTC.

Only a few counts were recorded for this clone. The chain employs TRBV2 and TRBJ1-2; D ambiguous. Germline V gives CDR1 SNHLY, CDR2 FYNNEI. The CDR3 runs 12 residues. The V end lost 5 bases, the J end lost 8 bases, and 12 bases lay between the germline ends. CDR3: CASSPTLRGYTF. The CDR3 DNA reads TGTGCCAGCAGTCCGACCCTGCGGGGCTACACCTTC.

The chain combines TRBV6-1 with TRBJ2-7; D gene unclear. The CDR3 extends over 13 amino acids. Trimming cost V 0 bases and J 3 bases, with 6 bases left between them. Germline CDR1 and CDR2: MNHNS and SASEGT. CDR3 coding DNA: TGTGCCAGCAGTGAAGCCCCCAGCTACGAGCAGTACTTC. Protein product: CASSEAPSYEQYF.

V and J are TRBV19 and TRBJ1-1, with D possibly matching TRBD1 (6 bases). V lost 10 bases, J lost 1 base, and 13 bases lay in between. The CDR3 is made up of 13 amino acids. Germline CDR1 LNHDA, CDR2 SQIVND (reference sequence). For the CDR3, the DNA is TGTGCCACGAGACAGGCCCGGAACACTGAAGCTTTCTTT. Protein: CATRQARNTEAFF.

The genes are TRBV5-1 and TRBJ1-4; the D is unclear. The CDR3 totals 15 residues. CDR1 and CDR2 from the germline V gene are SGHRS and YFSETQ. Trimming cost V 4 bases and J 0 bases, with 10 bases left between them. The CDR3 protein is CASSDGSATNEKLFF. The CDR3 nucleotides are TGCGCCAGCAGCGACGGCAGTGCAACTAATGAAAAACTGTTTTTT.

The V call is TRBV6-1, the J call TRBJ1-5; 7 positions match TRBD1. Germline V CDR1 and CDR2: MNHNS, SASEGT. The CDR3 is 14 residues long. V lost 7 bases, J lost 3 bases, and 6 bases stayed unmatched. The CDR3 is CASNKGQNNQPQHF. The CDR3 bases are TGTGCCAGCAATAAGGGACAGAACAATCAGCCCCAGCATTTT.

V usage is TRBV5-1 and J usage is TRBJ1-1, with a weak D call TRBD1 (6 bases). Trimming stripped 4 bases from V and 4 bases from J, with 17 bases between. Germline lookup yields CDR1 SGHRS and CDR2 YFSETQ. CDR3 length: 15 residues. The CDR3: CASSAGTLRGTEAFF. For the CDR3, the DNA is TGCGCCAGCAGCGCAGGGACACTCCGGGGCACTGAAGCTTTCTTT.

The chain employs TRBV18 and TRBJ2-1; TRBD2 aligns across 9 bases. This CDR3 region has 15 residues. The germline CDR1 and CDR2 sequences are KGHSH and LQKENI. V dropped 3 bases and J dropped 9; count of bases not matched to a gene: 9. The CDR3: CASSPSSGLAVEQFF. DNA for the CDR3: TGTGCCAGCTCACCCTCTTCGGGACTAGCAGTTGAGCAGTTCTTC.

V usage is TRBV5-6 and J usage is TRBJ1-5; D not certain. V was shortened by 0 bases and J by 9 bases, with 19 bases between the two germline ends. From germline, CDR1 is SGHDT and CDR2 YYEEEE. The CDR3 loop spans 16 amino acids. CDR3 protein: CASSLASGLYAGPQHF. CDR3 bases: TGTGCCAGCAGCTTGGCCAGCGGGCTTTATGCCGGGCCCCAGCATTTT.

This clone was detected only once. The CDR3 is CASSLAMGTTYEQYF. CDR3 sequence (DNA): TGTGCCAGCAGCTTAGCTATGGGGACGACCTACGAGCAGTACTTC. This rearrangement joins TRBV7-8 to TRBJ2-7; either TRBD1 or TRBD2 may fit D (5 bases each). CDR1 SGHVS and CDR2 FQNEAQ come from the germline V gene. The CDR3 has 15 residues. The ends were cut back, 0 bases at V and 2 bases at J, with 11 bases in the middle.

This rearrangement joins TRBV28 to TRBJ2-1; D unclear. Deletions cut 6 bases from V and 4 bases from J, with 13 bases between. Germline-derived CDR1 and CDR2 are MDHEN and SYDVKM. This CDR3 contains 14 residues. The CDR3: CASRGRVPYNEQFF. DNA of the CDR3: TGTGCCAGCAGGGGCAGAGTACCTTACAATGAGCAGTTCTTC.

The chain links TRBV5-6 to TRBJ2-7; 7 nucleotides align to TRBD1. J gave up 2 bases and V 4 bases, and 9 bases lay outside the gene matches. CDR3 size: 15 residues. Germline V CDR1 and CDR2: SGHDT, YYEEEE. In nucleotides, the CDR3 is TGTGCCAGCAGCACCCGCGGCCAGGGGGCCTACGAGCAGTACTTC. Translation: CASSTRGQGAYEQYF.

The chain uses TRBV27 and TRBJ1-4; D is uncertain. V lost 7 bases to trimming and J lost 0 bases, with 9 bases between them. The CDR3 extends over 14 amino acids. Germline CDR1 reads MNHEY; CDR2 reads SMNVEV (reference sequence). The CDR3 DNA reads as TGTGCCAGCAAATGGTTTGCAACTAATGAAAAACTGTTTTTT. It codes for CASKWFATNEKLFF.

The V call is TRBV4-3, the J call TRBJ2-2; D uncertain. This CDR3 contains 14 residues. Germline loops: CDR1 LGHNA, CDR2 YSLEER. Trimming pared 5 bases from V and 7 bases from J, leaving 14 bases between. Here the CDR3 reads CASSREKYSGELFF. CDR3 DNA sequence: TGCGCCAGCAGCAGGGAAAAGTACAGCGGGGAGCTGTTTTTT.

The V and J genes are TRBV5-4 and TRBJ1-4; D remains ambiguous. Deletions cut 2 bases from V and 12 bases from J, with 17 bases between. Germline V lookup: CDR1 SGHNT, CDR2 YYREEE (reference sequence). The CDR3 spans 14 residues. CDR3 coding DNA: TGTGCCAGCAGCTTTAGTAATACTGGGGAGGAACTGTTTTTT. Its protein is CASSFSNTGEELFF.

The rearrangement links TRBV19 to TRBJ1-1; unclear D gene. V dropped 6 bases and J dropped 1 base, with 9 bases sitting between them. The CDR3 is made up of 13 amino acids. The germline gives CDR1 LNHDA, CDR2 SQIVND (reference sequence). The CDR3 reads CASRPLGNTEAFF. The CDR3 bases are TGTGCCAGTAGGCCCTTGGGGAACACTGAAGCTTTCTTT.

The CDR3 spells CASTPGLLNTEAFF. The CDR3 DNA reads TGCGCCAGCACCCCGGGACTTTTGAACACTGAAGCTTTCTTT. The V gene is TRBV5-1, the J gene TRBJ1-1, with D maybe TRBD1 (5 bases). The CDR3 sequence is 14 residues long. Germline values: CDR1 SGHRS, CDR2 YFSETQ. Deletions cut 6 bases from V and 0 bases from J, with 12 bases between. The variable domain in full, completed from reference TRBV5-1 and TRBJ1-1, reads KAGVTQTPRYLIKTRGQQVTLSCSPISGHRSVSWYQQTPGQGLQFLFEYFSETQRNKGNFPGRFSGRQFSNSRSEMNVSTLELGDSALYLCASTPGLLNTEAFFGQGTRLTVV.

The rearrangement links TRBV7-2 to TRBJ2-5, with D possibly matching TRBD2 (7 bases). Per the germline V gene, CDR1 is SGHTA and CDR2 is FQGNSA. The length of the CDR3 is 14 residues. V lost 0 bases and J lost 4, with 9 bases in between. The CDR3 nucleotides are TGTGCCAGCAGCTTAGCGGGAGGGGGAGAGACCCAGTACTTC. Its protein is CASSLAGGGETQYF.

V is TRBV11-3 and J is TRBJ1-1; D is undetermined. CDR1 is SGHNT and CDR2 is YENEEA in the germline V gene. Trimming cost V 0 bases and J 3 bases, with 2 bases left between them. The CDR3 sequence is 12 residues long. The CDR3 here is CASSLEDTEAFF. Written as DNA, the CDR3 is TGTGCCAGCAGCTTAGAGGACACTGAAGCTTTCTTT.